The clone carrying this T cell receptor beta chain was seen repeatedly, ten times or more. The sample is drawn from a study of T-cell reconstitution after alpha-beta-depleted transplantation in children. Library preparation (for TCRbeta) was performed with unique molecular identifiers. TCRdb recomputed calls from the PCR reads with MiXCR, one row per CDR3 protein. Altogether some 490,000 distinct CDR3 sequences are present, around an eighth being singletons, with the ten largest covering 5% to 6%. The CDR3 has 13 amino acids. V lost 5 bases and J lost 4; bases outside the gene matches: 5. The germline CDR1 and CDR2 sequences are SQVTM and ANQGSEA.

The V call is TRBV29-1, the J call TRBJ2-7; the match to TRBD2 covers 10 bases. The origin of this receptor is a human donor who donated a stem cell graft to a child with combined immunodeficiency. The sequencing here drew on PBMCs from the stem cell graft donor, taken from the stem cell graft. This CDR3 reads CSVRVAGGYEQYF. In DNA, the CDR3 is TGCAGCGTTCGGGTAGCGGGAGGATACGAGCAGTACTTC.